The text below deals with one T cell receptor (beta chain). Its matching antigen is unknown. The germline gene is not matched at one end of the junction; a read error may be the cause. The sample belongs to a study of shared clonotypes between healthy human individuals. Overall study results and limits: Compared with memory subsets, naive subsets generally had larger estimated richness.

Germline V CDR1 and CDR2: SGDLS, YYNGEE. There are 15 residues in the CDR3. This table comes from immunoSEQ multiplex PCR, and its TCRdb copy is limited to in-frame clones, with some not included. The sample holds more than 2 million clones, around 95% seen once. The rearrangement links TRBV9 to TRBJ2-7, with 10 bases aligning to TRBD1. Sequenced material: naive CD4+ T cells sorted from blood. The subset denotes: CD45RA+ positively selected. This receptor was obtained from a man between 18 and 35 years old in good health. CDR3 nucleotide sequence: TGTGCCAGCACCGTAGGTGGACAGGGGGCCTACGAGCAGTACTTC. The encoded protein is CASTVGGQGAYEQYF.